A single TCR beta chain is shown here with its context. The CDR3 is 14 residues long. From germline, CDR1 is SGHNT and CDR2 YENEEA. V lost 5 bases, J lost 5 bases, and 3 bases stayed unmatched. The sample belongs to a study of blood T cell repertoires in COVID-19. Profiling relied on immunoSEQ multiplex PCR, and the TCRdb table lists in-frame clones only, not all of them. The sample contains around 200,000 clones, approximately 87% of which appear only once. Patients in Seattle were enrolled during active infection, then followed longitudinally. This TCR was recovered from a woman aged 60-70 years with COVID-19, enrolled during active disease. This rearrangement joins TRBV11-3 to TRBJ1-6, with 7 bases aligning to TRBD1. Source material: peripheral blood. This CDR3 is CASSPGTDNSPLHF. The DNA of the CDR3 is TGTGCCAGCAGCCCCGGGACAGATAATTCACCCCTCCACTTT.